A selection of T cell receptor beta chains follows, all from one sample in a study of cytomegalovirus exposure and HLA in healthy donors. Generated by immunoSEQ multiplex PCR, the TCRdb table keeps only in-frame clones and is missing some. This sample has 150,000 to 200,000 clones, with 80% to 90% found just once. The sequencing input was PBMCs. The receptors were gathered from a man aged 18-30 years in good health and CMV-seronegative. The CDR3 runs from the conserved cysteine through the conserved F or W. Each record gives: D gene, J gene, V gene, clone size, CDR3 DNA, CDR3 protein. D genes are given only for firm matches. Not all rows give a size; the values are once, few, many and, for expanded clones, a class.

d_gene: TRBD1; j_gene: TRBJ1-5; v_gene: TRBV19; abundance: -; CDR3nt: TGTGCCAGTAGTATGCCGCCCGGGACAGGGCCCGGTCAGCCCCAGCATTTT; CDR3aa: CASSMPPGTGPGQPQHF
d_gene: TRBD2; j_gene: TRBJ2-1; v_gene: TRBV9; abundance: -; CDR3nt: TGTGCCAGCAGCGTCCTAGCGGGAGACAATGAGCAGTTCTTC; CDR3aa: CASSVLAGDNEQFF
d_gene: -; j_gene: TRBJ2-5; v_gene: TRBV20-1; abundance: -; CDR3nt: TGCAGTGCGAACCAGGGGGAGACCCAGTACTTC; CDR3aa: CSANQGETQYF
d_gene: TRBD2; j_gene: TRBJ2-1; v_gene: TRBV4-3; abundance: -; CDR3nt: TGCGCCAGCAGCCAGGGCCGGACTAGCGGGTGGAAGGGCTACAATGAGCAGTTCTTC; CDR3aa: CASSQGRTSGWKGYNEQFF
d_gene: -; j_gene: TRBJ2-5; v_gene: TRBV19; abundance: -; CDR3nt: TGTGCCAGTAGTAGAGACAGGAAAGAGACCCAGTACTTC; CDR3aa: CASSRDRKETQYF
d_gene: TRBD2; j_gene: TRBJ2-1; v_gene: TRBV27; abundance: -; CDR3nt: TGTGCCACGGGGGGGCCTAGCGGGGGGGCGCAGTACAATGAGCAGTTCTTC; CDR3aa: CATGGPSGGAQYNEQFF
d_gene: TRBD2; j_gene: TRBJ2-5; v_gene: TRBV27; abundance: -; CDR3nt: TGTGCCAGCAGCGACTCTAGCGGGGGACCACTCCAAGAGACCCAGTACTTC; CDR3aa: CASSDSSGGPLQETQYF
d_gene: TRBD1; j_gene: TRBJ1-1; v_gene: TRBV9; abundance: once; CDR3nt: TGTGCCAGCAGCCCCCGGACAGGGCGGAACACTGAAGCTTTCTTT; CDR3aa: CASSPRTGRNTEAFF
d_gene: TRBD1; j_gene: TRBJ2-3; v_gene: TRBV13; abundance: -; CDR3nt: TGTGCCAGCAGCCCCCAGGGACAGGGGGCATCAGATACGCAGTATTTT; CDR3aa: CASSPQGQGASDTQYF
d_gene: TRBD1; j_gene: TRBJ2-5; v_gene: TRBV11-3; abundance: -; CDR3nt: TGTGCCAGCAGCTCGGGACAGGGAAAGACCCAGTACTTC; CDR3aa: CASSSGQGKTQYF
d_gene: TRBD1; j_gene: TRBJ1-5; v_gene: TRBV4-1; abundance: -; CDR3nt: TGCGCCAGCAGCCAATGGGACAGGGACAATCAGCCCCAGCATTTT; CDR3aa: CASSQWDRDNQPQHF
d_gene: -; j_gene: TRBJ1-2; v_gene: TRBV7-9; abundance: -; CDR3nt: TGTGCCAGCAGCTTACGATCGGGGGATGGCTACACCTTC; CDR3aa: CASSLRSGDGYTF
d_gene: -; j_gene: TRBJ2-1; v_gene: TRBV19; abundance: -; CDR3nt: TGTGCCAGTACTTGGAAGGCTTGGGGAGAGGAGGATGAGCAGTTCTTC; CDR3aa: CASTWKAWGEEDEQFF
d_gene: -; j_gene: TRBJ2-7; v_gene: TRBV5-4; abundance: -; CDR3nt: TGTGCCAGCAGCTCGGGTCAAGCTCCCTACGAGCAGTACTTC; CDR3aa: CASSSGQAPYEQYF
d_gene: TRBD2; j_gene: TRBJ2-1; v_gene: TRBV15; abundance: once; CDR3nt: TGTGCCACCAGCGTCCGACTAGCGGGAGTCAATGAGCAGTTCTTC; CDR3aa: CATSVRLAGVNEQFF
d_gene: TRBD1; j_gene: TRBJ1-6; v_gene: TRBV7-9; abundance: -; CDR3nt: TGTGCCAGCAGCTTGTATACAGGGGGCCCTAATTCACCCCTCCACTTT; CDR3aa: CASSLYTGGPNSPLHF
d_gene: TRBD1; j_gene: TRBJ1-2; v_gene: TRBV5-6; abundance: -; CDR3nt: TGTGCCAGCAGCGGACTTGACAGGGATGACTATGGCTACACCTTC; CDR3aa: CASSGLDRDDYGYTF
d_gene: -; j_gene: TRBJ1-1; v_gene: TRBV7-8; abundance: -; CDR3nt: TGTGCCAGCAGCTTAGGGCAGGGCGTCACTGAAGCTTTCTTT; CDR3aa: CASSLGQGVTEAFF
d_gene: TRBD1; j_gene: TRBJ2-1; v_gene: TRBV15; abundance: -; CDR3nt: TGTGCCACCAGCAGAGTGGCGGGACAGGGGGTAGGGAATGAGCAGTTCTTC; CDR3aa: CATSRVAGQGVGNEQFF
d_gene: TRBD1; j_gene: TRBJ2-3; v_gene: TRBV11-2; abundance: once; CDR3nt: TGTGCCACCAGGGACAGGGCCACAGATACGCAGTATTTT; CDR3aa: CATRDRATDTQYF
d_gene: TRBD2; j_gene: TRBJ2-3; v_gene: TRBV19; abundance: -; CDR3nt: TGTGCCAGTAGTGCCCCCCAGCGGGGGGCCCAAGATACGCAGTATTTT; CDR3aa: CASSAPQRGAQDTQYF
d_gene: -; j_gene: TRBJ1-5; v_gene: TRBV28; abundance: -; CDR3nt: TGTGCCAGTAAGTATGGACAGATTAGTAATCAGCCCCAGCATTTT; CDR3aa: CASKYGQISNQPQHF
d_gene: -; j_gene: TRBJ2-1; v_gene: TRBV7-7; abundance: -; CDR3nt: TGTGCTAGCAGCTTAGGGGTAGATCGGGGGTTGCATGAGCAGTTCTTC; CDR3aa: CASSLGVDRGLHEQFF
d_gene: TRBD1; j_gene: TRBJ2-1; v_gene: TRBV28; abundance: -; CDR3nt: TGTGCCAGCAGTCCAGGACAGGGGGCTTACAATGAGCAGTTCTTC; CDR3aa: CASSPGQGAYNEQFF
d_gene: -; j_gene: TRBJ1-2; v_gene: TRBV4-1; abundance: -; CDR3nt: TGCGCCAGCAGCCAAGGGCTGTATGGCTACACCTTC; CDR3aa: CASSQGLYGYTF
d_gene: -; j_gene: TRBJ2-1; v_gene: TRBV18; abundance: -; CDR3nt: TGTGCCAGCTCATCCCGGGGGTACGGTGGCTCCTACAATGAGCAGTTCTTC; CDR3aa: CASSSRGYGGSYNEQFF
d_gene: -; j_gene: TRBJ1-1; v_gene: TRBV30; abundance: -; CDR3nt: TGTGCCTGGAGTGTATGGGGGGTGAACACTGAAGCTTTCTTT; CDR3aa: CAWSVWGVNTEAFF
d_gene: TRBD1; j_gene: TRBJ1-5; v_gene: TRBV19; abundance: few; CDR3nt: TGTGCCAGTAGTATAGGGGGGGACAGGGGCCAGCCCCAGCATTTT; CDR3aa: CASSIGGDRGQPQHF
d_gene: -; j_gene: TRBJ2-3; v_gene: TRBV10-3; abundance: -; CDR3nt: TGTGCCATCAGTGAGGGTACAGGTGCCTATACTAGCACAGATACGCAGTATTTT; CDR3aa: CAISEGTGAYTSTDTQYF
d_gene: -; j_gene: TRBJ1-4; v_gene: TRBV7-6; abundance: -; CDR3nt: TGTGCCAGCAGCTCCGTTAGACCTTCGGACAGATATAATGAAAAACTGTTTTTT; CDR3aa: CASSSVRPSDRYNEKLFF
d_gene: -; j_gene: TRBJ1-1; v_gene: TRBV6-1; abundance: once; CDR3nt: TGTGCCAGCAGTGAAAGTTGGCAGGGTTATAGCACTGAAGCTTTCTTT; CDR3aa: CASSESWQGYSTEAFF
d_gene: -; j_gene: TRBJ1-1; v_gene: TRBV9; abundance: -; CDR3nt: TGTGCCAGCAGCGCCACAGGGAACACTGAAGCTTTCTTT; CDR3aa: CASSATGNTEAFF
d_gene: -; j_gene: TRBJ2-7; v_gene: TRBV5-1; abundance: -; CDR3nt: TGCGCCAGCAGCCCCCGCGGCAGGGGGGCTAAATACTACGAGCAGTACTTC; CDR3aa: CASSPRGRGAKYYEQYF
d_gene: TRBD1; j_gene: TRBJ1-4; v_gene: TRBV28; abundance: -; CDR3nt: TGTGCCAGCAGTTTGACCGGGACAGGGTTCGCAACTAATGAAAAACTGTTTTTT; CDR3aa: CASSLTGTGFATNEKLFF
d_gene: TRBD2; j_gene: TRBJ2-5; v_gene: TRBV4-1; abundance: -; CDR3nt: TGCGCCAGCAGCCGGGGACTAGCGGAAGAGACCCAGTACTTC; CDR3aa: CASSRGLAEETQYF
d_gene: TRBD1; j_gene: TRBJ2-7; v_gene: TRBV2; abundance: -; CDR3nt: TGTGCCAGCAGTTACATCGGGACAGGGGCTTTGCACGAGCAGTACTTC; CDR3aa: CASSYIGTGALHEQYF
d_gene: TRBD2; j_gene: TRBJ2-7; v_gene: TRBV4-1; abundance: -; CDR3nt: TGCGCCAGCAGCCAAGTCGCCGGGGGGGCGGACGAGCAGTACTTC; CDR3aa: CASSQVAGGADEQYF
d_gene: -; j_gene: TRBJ2-7; v_gene: TRBV4-1; abundance: -; CDR3nt: TGCGCCAGCAGCCAAGGGGGATCTGGGGAGTCCGCGCGGGGTCGGGAGCAGTACTTC; CDR3aa: CASSQGGSGESARGREQYF
d_gene: TRBD1; j_gene: TRBJ2-1; v_gene: TRBV7-9; abundance: -; CDR3nt: TGTGCCAGCAGCTACGGGATGACAGGGTCAAGTCTGTTCTTC; CDR3aa: CASSYGMTGSSLFF
d_gene: -; j_gene: TRBJ1-5; v_gene: TRBV4-1; abundance: -; CDR3nt: TGCGCCAGCAGCCAAGGGTACTACCACAATCAGCCCCAGCATTTT; CDR3aa: CASSQGYYHNQPQHF
d_gene: -; j_gene: TRBJ2-7; v_gene: TRBV15; abundance: -; CDR3nt: TGTGCCACCAGCAGAGATTCGGGGGTCGAGCAGTACTTC; CDR3aa: CATSRDSGVEQYF
d_gene: -; j_gene: TRBJ2-2; v_gene: TRBV5-8; abundance: few; CDR3nt: TGTGCCAGCAGGGTAGCAACCGGGACTGAGAACACCGGGGAGCTGTTTTTT; CDR3aa: CASRVATGTENTGELFF
d_gene: TRBD1; j_gene: TRBJ2-5; v_gene: TRBV25-1; abundance: -; CDR3nt: TGTGCCAGCGGTGAAGGGACAGGAGGAGGGGAGACCCAGTACTTC; CDR3aa: CASGEGTGGGETQYF
d_gene: TRBD1; j_gene: TRBJ1-1; v_gene: TRBV5-8; abundance: -; CDR3nt: TGTGCCAGCAACCCAACTACAGGGGGCCGCCTGAACACTGAAGCTTTCTTT; CDR3aa: CASNPTTGGRLNTEAFF
d_gene: -; j_gene: TRBJ2-3; v_gene: TRBV19; abundance: -; CDR3nt: TGTGCCAGTAGTATAGGCGGAACAGATACGCAGTATTTT; CDR3aa: CASSIGGTDTQYF
d_gene: -; j_gene: TRBJ2-7; v_gene: TRBV5-1; abundance: -; CDR3nt: TGCGCCAGCAGCTGGACCCGGGACTCCTACGAGCAGTACTTC; CDR3aa: CASSWTRDSYEQYF
d_gene: -; j_gene: TRBJ2-7; v_gene: TRBV6-5; abundance: -; CDR3nt: TGTGCCAGCAACAAGGACAGCCTCGCCTACGAGCAGTACTTC; CDR3aa: CASNKDSLAYEQYF
d_gene: TRBD2; j_gene: TRBJ2-7; v_gene: TRBV27; abundance: -; CDR3nt: TGTGCCAGCAGCCAGACTAGCGGGGCCTCCTACGAGCAGTACTTC; CDR3aa: CASSQTSGASYEQYF
d_gene: -; j_gene: TRBJ2-5; v_gene: TRBV27; abundance: -; CDR3nt: TGTGCCAGCAGTTTGAGCAGGCCCCAAGAGACCCAGTACTTC; CDR3aa: CASSLSRPQETQYF
d_gene: TRBD1; j_gene: TRBJ1-2; v_gene: TRBV11-2; abundance: -; CDR3nt: TGTGCCAGCAACACCGGGACAGCCTATGGCTACACCTTC; CDR3aa: CASNTGTAYGYTF
d_gene: TRBD1; j_gene: TRBJ2-7; v_gene: TRBV7-9; abundance: -; CDR3nt: TGTTCCAGCAGCTCTATTCTCGGGACAGGGTTTTGGGAGCAGTACTTC; CDR3aa: CSSSSILGTGFWEQYF
d_gene: TRBD1; j_gene: TRBJ2-6; v_gene: TRBV30; abundance: -; CDR3nt: TGTGCCTGGGTATCCACCGGGACAGGGGGCACTGGGGCCAACGTCCTGACTTTC; CDR3aa: CAWVSTGTGGTGANVLTF
d_gene: -; j_gene: TRBJ1-1; v_gene: TRBV7-2; abundance: -; CDR3nt: TGTGCCAGCAGCCGGCCAGGGGTCATGAACACTGAAGCTTTCTTT; CDR3aa: CASSRPGVMNTEAFF
d_gene: TRBD2; j_gene: TRBJ2-5; v_gene: TRBV5-1; abundance: once; CDR3nt: TGCGCCAGCAGCCCCCGGACTAGCGGGGGCCAAGAGACCCAGTACTTC; CDR3aa: CASSPRTSGGQETQYF